This entry concerns a single TCR beta chain. The antigen remains unidentified. This specimen comes from a study of shared clonotypes between healthy human individuals. General study points: The authors sampled blood alone, and tissue repertoires likely differ.

Measured with immunoSEQ multiplex PCR; TCRdb has only the in-frame clones, and not every one. Of around 560,000 clones in the sample, 85% to 95% are singletons; the top ten hold approximately 0.11%. This CDR3 is 14 amino acids long. The trim removed 3 bases at V and 4 bases at J, leaving 3 bases unmatched. Germline CDR1 and CDR2: MDHEN and SYDVKM. Naive CD8 cells lacked CD45RO, underwent positive selection for CCR7 and left out terminally differentiated effector memory CD45RA+ cells. V and J are TRBV28 and TRBJ2-7; 10 nucleotides align to TRBD2. Sequenced sample: naive CD8+ T cells sorted from blood. The receptor's source is a woman aged 30 to 39 in good health. In DNA form, the CDR3 reads TGTGCCAGCAGTTTGGGGACTAGCGAGTACGAGCAGTACTTC. It is translated as CASSLGTSEYEQYF.